The 16 T cell receptor beta chains presented below share a single source sample, sequenced in a study of T cells after yellow fever vaccination (dated by TCRdb to about 2019). The library relied on 5' RACE. The data were produced on an Illumina NovaSeq 6000. TCRdb trimmed the raw reads at Q25, called clones with MiXCR and kept productive beta chains. Rows are combined by CDR3 protein, so each entry shows the most common genes and DNA. Within this sample are hundreds of thousands of distinct CDR3 sequences, with approximately 12% of them counted one time only. 2.5% to 3.5% of the sample is taken by the ten largest. This sample's treatment or condition label indicates: live attenuated yellow fever vaccine strain. This material consisted of CD4+ T cells sorted from PBMCs, taken 15 days after the yellow fever booster vaccination. All receptors derive from a young man who received the YFV17D yellow fever vaccine.

The V gene is TRBV28, the J gene TRBJ2-4, with D possibly matching TRBD1 (6 bases). In germline, CDR1 is MDHEN, CDR2 SYDVKM. The CDR3 sequence is 13 residues long. V was clipped by 11 bases and J by 6 bases, with 17 bases between them. The CDR3, as DNA: TGTGCCGGCCAGCCGATACAGGGAAACATTCAGTACTTC. As protein: CAGQPIQGNIQYF.

This clonotype has more than one count but fewer than ten. V is TRBV6-6 and J is TRBJ1-2; D not resolved. The CDR3 has 12 residues. With 2 bases removed from V and 8 bases from J, the gap between germline ends came to 9 bases. Germline values: CDR1 MNHNY, CDR2 SVGAGI (reference sequence). DNA for the CDR3: TGTGCCAGCAGTTACGGGTCTCGAGGCTACACCTTC. It yields the protein CASSYGSRGYTF.

The chain recombines TRBV12-3 or TRBV12-4 with TRBJ1-1; no firm D call. There are 13 residues in the CDR3. Trimming pared 1 base from V and 5 bases from J, leaving 8 bases between. The CDR3 reads CASSLGAKTEAFF. The CDR3, as DNA: TGTGCCAGCAGTTTAGGGGCAAAGACTGAAGCTTTCTTT.

The rearrangement links TRBV5-5 to TRBJ1-5, with D perhaps TRBD1 (6 bases). Trimming removed 0 bases from V and 5 bases from J, with 9 bases in between. Germline CDR1 and CDR2: SGHKS and YYEKEE (reference sequence). CDR3 length: 14 residues. CDR3 amino acids: CASSLDGGHQPQHF. In DNA form, the CDR3 reads TGTGCCAGCAGCTTGGACGGGGGGCATCAGCCCCAGCATTTT.

This clonotype was seen only once. CDR3 DNA: TGCAGTGCCCCGAGTAGGTCGGCAGATACGCAGTATTTT. This codes for CSAPSRSADTQYF. This chain joins TRBV20-1 and TRBJ2-3; D gene unclear. V lost 6 bases, J lost 4 bases, and 14 bases lay in between. CDR3 size: 13 residues. Germline CDR1 DFQATT, CDR2 SNEGSKA (reference sequence).

This clonotype was seen a few times. V usage is TRBV5-6 and J usage is TRBJ2-7, with D tentatively TRBD1 (6 bases). Per germline, CDR1 SGHDT and CDR2 YYEEEE. This CDR3 is built from 14 residues. The V end was cut by 2 bases, the J end by 1 base, with 10 bases between. CDR3 loop: CASSFLDRSYEQYF. The CDR3 DNA reads TGTGCCAGCAGCTTCTTAGACAGGTCCTACGAGCAGTACTTC.

In its sample, this clonotype was seen a few times. This chain uses TRBV6-6 with TRBJ2-2; 7 nucleotides agree with TRBD1. CDR3 length: 14 amino acids. J was trimmed by 0 bases and V by 7 bases; bases with no gene match: 2. The V gene's germline CDR1 is MNHNY and CDR2 SVGAGI (reference sequence). DNA of the CDR3: TGTGCCAGCAAAGGGGGCGCGAACACCGGGGAGCTGTTTTTT. Translating it yields CASKGGANTGELFF.

The chain employs TRBV28 and TRBJ2-7, with D hard to call. Germline V lookup: CDR1 MDHEN, CDR2 SYDVKM. The CDR3 extends over 14 amino acids. CDR3 loop: CATSFGGSRYEQYV. In nucleotides, the CDR3 is TGTGCCACCAGTTTCGGCGGATCGCGATACGAGCAGTACGTC.

This clonotype was observed at least ten times. The chain is built from TRBV7-2 and TRBJ1-5, with D perhaps matching TRBD1 (6 bases). From germline, CDR1 is SGHTA and CDR2 FQGNSA. This CDR3 comprises 13 residues. V lost 3 bases and J 7 bases, leaving 10 bases between the germline ends. The CDR3 sequence is CASSFGGAQPQHF. The CDR3 nucleotides read TGTGCCAGCAGCTTTGGGGGCGCGCAGCCCCAGCATTTT. The full variable domain, rest sourced from reference TRBV7-2 and TRBJ1-5, is GAGVSQSPSNKVTEKGKDVELRCDPISGHTALYWYRQSLGQGLEFLIYFQGNSAPDKSGLPSDRFSAERTGGSVSTLTIQRTQQEDSAVYLCASSFGGAQPQHFGDGTRLSIL.

This chain joins TRBV20-1 and TRBJ1-2; TRBD1 is a possible D gene (5 bases). Looked up from germline, CDR1 is DFQATT and CDR2 is SNEGSKA (reference sequence). Trimming removed 5 bases at V and 4 bases at J, with 17 bases between. The CDR3 sequence is 14 residues long. This CDR3 reads CSAPPPGAGYGYTF. The CDR3 DNA is TGCAGTGCTCCGCCCCCCGGGGCGGGCTATGGCTACACCTTC.

This clonotype was recorded a few times. V is TRBV18 and J is TRBJ2-7; D possibly corresponds to TRBD1 (6 bases). The CDR3 covers 14 residues. V was clipped by 6 bases and J by 3 bases, with 15 bases between them. Looked up from germline, CDR1 is KGHSH and CDR2 is LQKENI. The CDR3 region has the DNA TGTGCCAGCTCCCGGGAAGGACAGTTCTACGAGCAGTACGTC. It specifies CASSREGQFYEQYV.

CDR3 region: CASSLGSAEQFF. The CDR3 bases are TGTGCCAGCAGCTTAGGATCTGCAGAGCAGTTCTTC. The V call is TRBV7-3, the J call TRBJ2-1; D is ambiguous. Germline V CDR1 and CDR2: SGHTA, FQGTGA. The CDR3 has 12 amino acids. The V gene lost 2 bases and the J gene lost 10 bases, with 9 bases spanning the gap.

This clonotype has a handful of counts. The chain couples TRBV24-1 to TRBJ2-5, with D possibly TRBD2 on 6 matching bases. Trimming shortened V by 4 bases and J by 5 bases, and 16 bases separated the two germline ends. This CDR3 contains 15 residues. Germline values: CDR1 KGHDR, CDR2 SFDVKD. The CDR3 reads CATSDPRDSPETQYF. The CDR3 DNA is TGTGCCACCAGTGACCCCCGGGACTCCCCCGAGACCCAGTACTTC.

The V call is TRBV9, the J call TRBJ1-1; maybe TRBD1 (5 bases). Trimming shortened V by 3 bases and J by 1 base, and 10 bases separated the two germline ends. CDR1 is SGDLS and CDR2 is YYNGEE in the germline V gene. The CDR3 runs 14 residues. In DNA form, the CDR3 reads TGTGCCAGCAGCGCCCGACAGAAGAACACTGAAGCTTTCTTT. It specifies CASSARQKNTEAFF.

This clonotype has just a few counts. The chain has TRBV5-1 and TRBJ2-3; TRBD2 matches at 7 bases. The CDR3 is 16 residues long. Germline V CDR1 and CDR2: SGHRS, YFSETQ. Unmatched junction bases numbered 12, after V lost 4 bases and J lost 4 bases. The CDR3 DNA reads as TGCGCCAGCAGCCCCGGGACGGCGGGGGTCGCAGATACGCAGTATTTT. The encoded protein is CASSPGTAGVADTQYF.

This chain uses TRBV10-3 with TRBJ2-1; D gene uncertain. V was cut by 2 bases and J by 5 bases, with 13 bases left in between. CDR1 ENHRY and CDR2 SYGVKD come from the germline V gene. This CDR3 is built from 15 residues. CDR3 loop: CAISEELRNNNEQFF. The CDR3 DNA follows: TGTGCCATCAGTGAGGAACTACGAAACAACAATGAGCAGTTCTTC.